These 31 T cell receptor beta chains were sequenced from one sample in a study of post-analysis software for immune sequencing data. Study-wide results and caveats: Four to six TRBV segments appeared more often in patients than in controls, and TRBV5-6, TRBV5-1 and TRBV20-1 were among these.

Unique molecular identifiers tagged the TCR beta cDNA libraries. TCRdb called the PCR reads again in MiXCR, with one record for every CDR3 protein. The sample has roughly 540,000 distinct CDR3 sequences, 34% seen once. Their cognate antigens are unknown. Material: blood. The receptor source for this set is a girl aged 2-17 years with multiple sclerosis.

This clonotype appeared a few times. The gene calls are TRBV9 and TRBJ2-4, with 7 bases identical to TRBD2. Unmatched junction bases numbered 6, after V lost 1 base and J lost 8 bases. CDR1 is SGDLS, CDR2 YYNGEE, per germline. This CDR3 region has 14 residues. The CDR3 nucleotides read TGTGCCAGCAGCGTAAGGACTAGAGGCGACATTCAGTACTTC. It is translated as CASSVRTRGDIQYF.

The J gene is TRBJ1-2, the V gene TRBV11-2; perhaps TRBD1 as D (6 bases). The CDR3 extends over 18 amino acids. The V end was cut by 5 bases, the J end by 4 bases, with 26 bases between. In germline, CDR1 is SGHAT, CDR2 FQNNGV. CDR3 sequence: CASSALTGSFGNGYGYTF. In nucleotides, the CDR3 is TGTGCCAGCAGCGCCCTGACAGGTTCATTCGGGAATGGCTATGGCTACACCTTC.

The chain employs TRBV19 and TRBJ2-7; a possible D gene is TRBD1 (5 bases). The CDR3 totals 15 residues. Germline V gene data show CDR1 as LNHDA and CDR2 as SQIVND (reference sequence). The V end was cut by 2 bases, the J end by 2 bases, with 13 bases between. The CDR3 loop is CASSIRGPTTYEQYF. Written as DNA, the CDR3 is TGTGCCAGTAGTATAAGGGGTCCTACCACCTACGAGCAGTACTTC.

The chain recombines TRBV13 with TRBJ1-4; D might be TRBD1 (6 bases). This CDR3 is built from 15 residues. V was trimmed by 5 bases and J by 5 bases, leaving 15 bases between them. The germline CDR1 and CDR2 sequences are PRHDT and FYEKMQ (reference sequence). The CDR3 region is CASSVRGHGNEKLFF. In DNA, the CDR3 is TGTGCCAGCAGCGTGAGGGGACACGGAAATGAAAAACTGTTTTTT.

This clonotype was seen only a few times. This chain uses TRBV5-1 with TRBJ1-2; 8 nucleotides agree with TRBD1. Germline trimming cut 0 bases from V and 8 bases from J; bases unmatched to any gene: 21. The CDR3 is 19 amino acids. Germline V gene sequence: CDR1 SGHRS, CDR2 YFSETQ. CDR3 bases: TGCGCCAGCAGCTTGGCCATGGGGGGAGCGTCGGACAGGGACCACGGCTACACCTTC. Protein sequence: CASSLAMGGASDRDHGYTF.

This clonotype was picked up a small number of times. CDR3 amino acids: CASSVTGTGEEKLFF. As DNA, the CDR3 is TGCGCCAGCAGCGTAACCGGGACAGGGGAGGAAAAACTGTTTTTT. V is TRBV5-1 and J is TRBJ1-4, with 10 bases identical to TRBD1. Unmatched junction bases numbered 8, after V lost 4 bases and J lost 8 bases. CDR3 length: 15 residues. The germline CDR1 and CDR2 sequences are SGHRS and YFSETQ.

As regards this clonotype: Germline and junction disagree at one end, which may indicate a read error. The V call is TRBV5-6, the J call TRBJ2-7; D is possibly TRBD2 (7 bases). The DNA end favors TRBJ2-5, so the J call may be wrong. The CDR3 length is 14 residues. CDR1 and CDR2 (germline): SGHDT, YYEEEE. The CDR3: CAGSFFRGAETQYF. The CDR3, as DNA: TGTGCCGGCAGCTTCTTTCGGGGGGCAGAGACCCAGTACTTC.

The genes are TRBV20-1 and TRBJ1-1, with D hard to call. Trimming pared 8 bases from V and 9 bases from J, leaving 13 bases between. The germline V gene encodes CDR1 DFQATT and CDR2 SNEGSKA (reference sequence). The length of the CDR3 is 10 residues. CDR3 residues: CSPTSFQAFF. The CDR3 DNA sequence: TGCAGTCCGACCTCGTTTCAAGCTTTCTTT.

The chain employs TRBV5-1 and TRBJ2-7; 10 bases fit TRBD1. Trimming removed 3 bases from V and 0 bases from J; junction bases left unmatched: 3. Germline V lookup: CDR1 SGHRS, CDR2 YFSETQ. The CDR3 loop spans 15 amino acids. The CDR3 nucleotides are TGCGCCAGCAGCTCGGGACAGGGGAGCTCCTACGAGCAGTACTTC. Amino acid sequence: CASSSGQGSSYEQYF.

Comment on this clonotype: The junction does not match germline at one end; this may be a read error. This chain uses TRBV4-1 with TRBJ1-2; 7 positions agree with TRBD1. Germline CDR1 is MGHRA and CDR2 is YSYEKL. The length of the CDR3 is 15 residues. The CDR3 region has the DNA TGCGCCAGCAGCCAAGTTACCGACAGGGCCTATGACTACACCTTC. It translates to CASSQVTDRAYDYTF.

The chain employs TRBV7-6 and TRBJ2-3, with a tentative D call TRBD1 (5 bases). With 5 bases removed from V and 14 bases from J, the gap between germline ends came to 26 bases. Germline-derived CDR1 and CDR2 are SGHVS and FNYEAQ. The CDR3 length is 15 residues. The CDR3 here is CASSKYLGANEKLYF. The DNA for the CDR3 is TGTGCCAGCAGCAAGTACCTTGGGGCTAATGAAAAACTGTATTTT.

The genes are TRBV6-5 and TRBJ2-5; 9 bases are a match to TRBD2. This CDR3 has 14 amino acids. CDR1 and CDR2 from the germline V gene are MNHEY and SVGAGI. V trimming: 5 bases; J trimming: 3 bases; junction bases outside the gene matches: 4. The CDR3: CASSRTSEEETQYF. CDR3 in DNA: TGTGCCAGCAGTCGGACTAGCGAGGAAGAGACCCAGTACTTC.

The J gene is TRBJ2-7, the V gene TRBV5-1, with D perhaps matching TRBD2 (5 bases). The length of the CDR3 is 15 residues. The germline V gene encodes CDR1 SGHRS and CDR2 YFSETQ. Trimming shortened V by 0 bases and J by 0 bases, and 10 bases separated the two germline ends. CDR3 bases: TGCGCCAGCAGCTTGGAGGCGGGCCGCTCCTACGAGCAGTACTTC. It codes for CASSLEAGRSYEQYF.

The chain carries TRBV3-1 and TRBJ1-5, with D unresolved. This CDR3 is built from 13 residues. The germline gives CDR1 LGHDT, CDR2 YNNKEL (reference sequence). The ends were cut back, 0 bases at V and 6 bases at J, with 6 bases in the middle. CDR3 DNA sequence: TGTGCCAGCAGCCAAGAATGGGGTCAGCCCCAGCATTTT. Translation gives CASSQEWGQPQHF.

As for this clonotype: An end of the junction differs from the germline gene, which may be a read error. The chain combines TRBV5-5 with TRBJ2-5; perhaps TRBD2 as D (5 bases). This CDR3 comprises 15 residues. Germline V gives CDR1 SGHKS, CDR2 YYEKEE (reference sequence). Written as DNA, the CDR3 is TGTGCCAGCAACTTGTCGACTATGATTCAAGAGACCCAGTACTTC. Residues: CASNLSTMIQETQYF.

The chain couples TRBV10-3 to TRBJ1-1; D perhaps matches TRBD1 (5 bases). The V gene's germline CDR1 is ENHRY and CDR2 SYGVKD. The V and J ends lost 4 bases and 0 bases respectively, with 24 bases between them. CDR3 length: 19 amino acids. CDR3 in DNA: TGTGCCATCAGTGCCAAAGTGGCCTCCCAGGGTCCCATGAACACTGAAGCTTTCTTT. Translating gives CAISAKVASQGPMNTEAFF.

The chain has TRBV5-1 and TRBJ2-6; either TRBD1 or TRBD2 may supply D (5 bases each). This CDR3 spans 16 amino acids. The V and J ends lost 4 bases and 0 bases respectively, with 11 bases between them. Germline-derived CDR1 and CDR2 are SGHRS and YFSETQ. DNA of the CDR3: TGCGCCAGCAGCCGGGACCTGAGCTCTGGGGCCAACGTCCTGACTTTC. Translating gives CASSRDLSSGANVLTF. Full variable domain (remainder filled in from reference TRBV5-1 and TRBJ2-6): KAGVTQTPRYLIKTRGQQVTLSCSPISGHRSVSWYQQTPGQGLQFLFEYFSETQRNKGNFPGRFSGRQFSNSRSEMNVSTLELGDSALYLCASSRDLSSGANVLTFGAGSRLTVL.

The V call is TRBV6-5, the J call TRBJ1-1, with TRBD1 matching over 7 bases. Germline lookup yields CDR1 MNHEY and CDR2 SVGAGI. CDR3 length: 12 amino acids. The trim removed 6 bases at V and 5 bases at J, leaving 3 bases unmatched. CDR3 nucleotides: TGTGCCAGCAGGCGGACAGGTACTGAAGCTTTCTTT. Translating gives CASRRTGTEAFF.

This clonotype was seen a few times. V gene TRBV20-1 combines with J gene TRBJ1-2; the match to TRBD1 covers 8 bases. The trim removed 5 bases at V and 7 bases at J, leaving 12 bases unmatched. The CDR3 has 14 residues. Germline CDR1 and CDR2: DFQATT and SNEGSKA (reference sequence). Here the CDR3 reads CSAGQGQVFGGYTF. CDR3 bases: TGCAGTGCTGGACAGGGACAGGTTTTCGGTGGCTACACCTTC.

This rearrangement joins TRBV15 to TRBJ2-7, with D possibly being TRBD1 or TRBD2 (6 bases each). This CDR3 comprises 16 residues. CDR1 and CDR2 (germline): LNHNV, YYDKDF (reference sequence). V was clipped by 0 bases and J by 4 bases, with 16 bases between them. CDR3 region: CATSRDLGGYVYEQYF. The CDR3 DNA reads as TGTGCCACCAGCAGAGATTTGGGGGGCTACGTATACGAGCAGTACTTC.

The rearrangement uses TRBV6-2 or TRBV6-3 and TRBJ2-7; the D gene could be TRBD1 or TRBD2 (5 bases each). CDR3 length equals 13 residues. Germline assignment: CDR1 MNHEY and CDR2 SVGEGT. V gave up 7 bases and J gave up 2 bases, with 12 bases separating them. CDR3 sequence: CASTTGTTYEQYF. The CDR3 coding sequence is TGTGCCAGCACCACCGGGACCACCTACGAGCAGTACTTC.

This chain links TRBV19 with TRBJ2-1; 7 positions match TRBD2. Germline V CDR1 and CDR2: LNHDA, SQIVND (reference sequence). The CDR3 contains 13 residues. The V and J ends lost 4 bases and 5 bases, in that order; junction bases with no gene match: 2. This CDR3 reads CASSSGGDNEQFF. In nucleotides, the CDR3 is TGTGCCAGTAGTAGCGGGGGAGACAATGAGCAGTTCTTC. Full variable domain (rest looked up from reference TRBV19 and TRBJ2-1): DGGITQSPKYLFRKEGQNVTLSCEQNLNHDAMYWYRQDPGQGLRLIYYSQIVNDFQKGDIAEGYSVSREKKESFPLTVTSAQKNPTAFYLCASSSGGDNEQFFGPGTRLTVL.

A few counts support this clonotype. The rearrangement uses TRBV5-1 and TRBJ2-5, with TRBD2 identical over 11 bases. The V segment lost 2 bases and the J segment 5 bases; nucleotides outside the gene matches: 5. The germline V gene has CDR1 SGHRS and CDR2 YFSETQ. The CDR3 spans 15 residues. The CDR3 sequence is CASSFTGLAGETQYF. The CDR3, as DNA: TGCGCCAGCAGCTTCACAGGACTAGCGGGCGAGACCCAGTACTTC. The complete variable domain, with remaining parts taken from reference TRBV5-1 and TRBJ2-5, reads KAGVTQTPRYLIKTRGQQVTLSCSPISGHRSVSWYQQTPGQGLQFLFEYFSETQRNKGNFPGRFSGRQFSNSRSEMNVSTLELGDSALYLCASSFTGLAGETQYFGPGTRLLVL.

CDR3 in amino acids: CASSLYLGAGDNEQFF. The CDR3 nucleotides read TGTGCCAGCAGTCTCTACTTGGGGGCGGGGGATAATGAGCAGTTCTTC. The chain links TRBV12-3 or TRBV12-4 to TRBJ2-1, with a possible D match to TRBD2 (7 bases). The CDR3 extends over 16 amino acids. V was shortened by 5 bases and J by 7 bases, with 21 bases between the two germline ends.

The CDR3 nucleotides are TGTGCCAGCAGCTCATCAGGACAGGGATATAATTCACCCCTCCACTTT. This encodes CASSSSGQGYNSPLHF. The V call is TRBV7-2, the J call TRBJ1-6; 8 nucleotides agree with TRBD1. Germline-derived CDR1 and CDR2 are SGHTA and FQGNSA. The CDR3 totals 16 residues. V was pared by 4 bases and J by 4 bases, with 6 bases of the junction left unmatched. Filled out from reference TRBV7-2 and TRBJ1-6, the complete variable domain reads GAGVSQSPSNKVTEKGKDVELRCDPISGHTALYWYRQSLGQGLEFLIYFQGNSAPDKSGLPSDRFSAERTGGSVSTLTIQRTQQEDSAVYLCASSSSGQGYNSPLHFGNGTRLTVT.

The table lists this clonotype with a few counts. The chain has TRBV5-5 and TRBJ2-3; TRBD2 matches at 7 bases. The V gene's germline CDR1 is SGHKS and CDR2 YYEKEE (reference sequence). The CDR3 extends over 14 amino acids. V was clipped by 4 bases and J by 2 bases; unmatched bases: 4. For the CDR3, the DNA is TGTGCCAGCAGCCCGGGGGGAACCACAGATACGCAGTATTTT. Translated: CASSPGGTTDTQYF.

This clonotype appeared a few times. The V and J genes are TRBV29-1 and TRBJ2-5; 7 nucleotides match TRBD1. The V and J ends lost 4 bases and 4 bases, in that order; junction bases with no gene match: 6. Germline assignment: CDR1 SQVTM and CDR2 ANQGSEA. This CDR3 contains 13 residues. The CDR3 DNA is TGCAGCGTTGGACAGGGTCGGTTAGAGACCCAGTACTTC. This encodes CSVGQGRLETQYF.

This clonotype was picked up a small number of times. CDR3 coding DNA: TGCGCCACGGGGGGGACAGGGGCCTACAATGAGCAGTTCTTC. Translation gives CATGGTGAYNEQFF. This chain uses TRBV20-1 with TRBJ2-1; 10 positions agree with TRBD1. The CDR3 loop spans 14 amino acids. Germline-derived CDR1 and CDR2 are DFQATT and SNEGSKA (reference sequence).

On this clonotype itself: A much larger clone sits a single nucleotide away, making a read error possible. V usage is TRBV6-5 and J usage is TRBJ1-2; D is ambiguous. In germline, CDR1 is MNHEY, CDR2 SVGAGI. This CDR3 is 15 amino acids long. The CDR3 DNA is TGTGCCAGCAGTTACGCGGGGAGGGCTAACTATGGCCACACCTTC. The encoded protein is CASSYAGRANYGHTF.

The V call is TRBV29-1, the J call TRBJ2-1; D possibly corresponds to TRBD1 (6 bases). The CDR3 has 12 residues. Looked up from germline, CDR1 is SQVTM and CDR2 is ANQGSEA. V lost 0 bases and J 11 bases, leaving 11 bases between the germline ends. The CDR3 loop reads CSVEEGAFKQFF. CDR3 in DNA: TGCAGCGTTGAAGAGGGGGCCTTCAAGCAGTTCTTC.

The V gene is TRBV12-3 or TRBV12-4, the J gene TRBJ2-5, with 9 bases fitting TRBD1. Trimming removed 3 bases from V and 5 bases from J; junction bases left unmatched: 16. CDR3 size: 18 residues. Written as DNA, the CDR3 is TGTGCCAGCAGTTTCTTTTCCCGGACAGGGGATCCCGGGGAGACCCAGTACTTC. Protein: CASSFFSRTGDPGETQYF.